Below are 14 T cell receptor beta chains sequenced from a single sample in a study of blood T cell repertoires in COVID-19. TCRdb keeps only in-frame clones here, not all; method: immunoSEQ multiplex PCR. The data show around 140,000 clones, with roughly 90% seen just once and 1.5% to 2% held by the top ten. The sequencing input was peripheral blood. These receptor sequences come from a man between 65 and 85 years old with acute or convalescent COVID-19.

The V and J genes are TRBV6-1 and TRBJ2-4, with a weak D call TRBD1 (5 bases). Trimming pared 6 bases from V and 0 bases from J, leaving 15 bases between. The V gene's germline CDR1 is MNHNS and CDR2 SASEGT. This CDR3 is 16 amino acids long. The CDR3 protein is CASSETGVLAKNIQYF. DNA for the CDR3: TGTGCCAGCAGCGAAACAGGCGTACTAGCCAAAAACATTCAGTACTTC.

This clone was found a few times. The chain recombines TRBV28 with TRBJ1-2; TRBD1 matches 8 bases. Germline V lookup: CDR1 MDHEN, CDR2 SYDVKM. CDR3 length equals 13 residues. Trimming took 4 bases from V and 5 from J; bases not matched to a gene: 3. The chain's CDR3 is CASSSGGRYGYTF. CDR3 nucleotide sequence: TGTGCCAGCAGTTCAGGGGGCAGGTATGGCTACACCTTC.

The chain uses TRBV5-1 and TRBJ2-7, with 7 bases lining up with TRBD1. CDR1 SGHRS and CDR2 YFSETQ come from the germline V gene. The CDR3 contains 17 residues. J was trimmed by 2 bases and V by 0 bases; bases with no gene match: 11. The DNA for the CDR3 is TGCGCCAGCAGCTTGGCCATGACAGGGATAGAGACCTACGAGCAGTACTTC. Amino acids: CASSLAMTGIETYEQYF.

V usage is TRBV27 and J usage is TRBJ2-1, with D possibly matching TRBD1 (6 bases). The V end lost 6 bases, the J end lost 5 bases, and 17 bases lay between the germline ends. CDR3 size: 15 residues. From germline, CDR1 is MNHEY and CDR2 SMNVEV (reference sequence). For the CDR3, the DNA is TGTGCCAGCAGCCCCAGCGACAGGAGCAACAATGAGCAGTTCTTC. Residues: CASSPSDRSNNEQFF.

This clone was detected once. V and J are TRBV2 and TRBJ1-1, with TRBD1 as a possible D gene (5 bases). Deletions cut 1 base from V and 0 bases from J, with 9 bases between. The CDR3 has 15 residues. Germline-derived CDR1 and CDR2 are SNHLY and FYNNEI. The CDR3 region has the DNA TGTGCCAGCAGTGAAGAGTCGGGGGTGAACACTGAAGCTTTCTTT. It codes for CASSEESGVNTEAFF.

This chain uses TRBV5-1 with TRBJ2-3; 8 nucleotides align to TRBD2. The CDR3 spans 16 residues. Germline V gene lookup returns CDR1 SGHRS and CDR2 YFSETQ. V was pared by 3 bases and J by 2 bases, with 8 bases of the junction left unmatched. CDR3 loop: CASSWSGGLNTDTQYF. The CDR3 DNA is TGCGCCAGCAGCTGGAGCGGGGGCCTTAACACAGATACGCAGTATTTT.

The chain combines TRBV28 with TRBJ2-2; 9 nucleotides agree with TRBD1. The CDR3 consists of 15 residues. The germline V gene encodes CDR1 MDHEN and CDR2 SYDVKM. Trimming at V came to 6 bases and at J to 6 bases, leaving 8 bases not matched to a gene. CDR3 sequence: CASRGQGPAPGELFF. In nucleotides, the CDR3 is TGTGCCAGCAGGGGACAGGGCCCGGCCCCCGGGGAGCTGTTTTTT.

The rearrangement uses TRBV19 and TRBJ2-4; a weak D match, TRBD2 (6 bases). V lost 0 bases and J lost 6, with 9 bases in between. The CDR3 totals 14 residues. Germline V gene sequence: CDR1 LNHDA, CDR2 SQIVND (reference sequence). The CDR3 coding sequence is TGTGCCAGTAGTATAGAGCGGGGTTTAAACATTCAGTACTTC. It translates to CASSIERGLNIQYF. The complete variable domain, with remaining parts taken from reference TRBV19 and TRBJ2-4, reads DGGITQSPKYLFRKEGQNVTLSCEQNLNHDAMYWYRQDPGQGLRLIYYSQIVNDFQKGDIAEGYSVSREKKESFPLTVTSAQKNPTAFYLCASSIERGLNIQYFGAGTRLSVL.

This chain joins TRBV5-4 and TRBJ1-6; D perhaps matches TRBD1 (5 bases). This CDR3 is built from 13 residues. V lost 0 bases and J lost 8, with 6 bases in between. Germline V gives CDR1 SGHNT, CDR2 YYREEE (reference sequence). CDR3 in amino acids: CASSLGGHSPLHF. Here the CDR3 DNA reads TGTGCCAGCAGCTTGGGGGGCCATTCACCCCTCCACTTT.

This clone came up once. The chain carries TRBV2 and TRBJ1-2; TRBD1 matches at 7 bases. CDR1 is SNHLY and CDR2 is FYNNEI in the germline V gene. Unmatched junction bases numbered 5, after V lost 3 bases and J lost 7 bases. The CDR3 spans 13 residues. The CDR3 DNA is TGTGCCAGCAGTGAGCTACAGGGGATTGGCTACACCTTC. Translated: CASSELQGIGYTF.

The rearrangement uses TRBV18 and TRBJ1-2; 9 bases align to TRBD1. Germline CDR1 reads KGHSH; CDR2 reads LQKENI. This CDR3 is built from 13 residues. V trimming: 3 bases; J trimming: 6 bases; junction bases outside the gene matches: 2. The DNA of the CDR3 is TGTGCCAGCTCACCCGGGACAGGGAATGGCTACACCTTC. The encoded protein is CASSPGTGNGYTF.

This chain connects TRBV6-5 to TRBJ2-5; 7 positions match TRBD1. Per germline, CDR1 MNHEY and CDR2 SVGAGI. Losses at the gene ends were 6 bases for V and 5 bases for J; bases not matched to a gene: 9. CDR3 length equals 14 residues. The CDR3 DNA reads TGTGCCAGCAGGATGACAGGGAACAAGGAGACCCAGTACTTC. Translating gives CASRMTGNKETQYF.

This chain connects TRBV27 to TRBJ1-6, with D uncertain. CDR3 size: 10 residues. The V gene's germline CDR1 is MNHEY and CDR2 SMNVEV (reference sequence). V was trimmed by 8 bases and J by 6 bases, leaving 2 bases between them. This CDR3 is CASLNSPLHF. Here the CDR3 DNA reads TGTGCCAGCCTTAATTCACCCCTCCACTTT.

The V and J genes are TRBV11-1 and TRBJ2-3, with 12 bases identical to TRBD2. Trimming removed 1 base from V and 4 bases from J; junction bases left unmatched: 3. The CDR3 is made up of 16 amino acids. Germline V gene lookup returns CDR1 SGHAT and CDR2 FQDESV (reference sequence). CDR3 DNA sequence: TGTGCCAGCAGCTTAGAGGGACTAGCGGGTGCAGATACGCAGTATTTT. Its translation is CASSLEGLAGADTQYF.